This is a list of T cell receptor beta chains from one sample in a study of blood T cells in healthy people across ages. One entry per CDR3 protein results from TCRdb running MiXCR on the 5' RACE reads. The sample includes 500,000 to 600,000 distinct CDR3 sequences, 27% seen only once; the top ten take less than 20%. Source material: blood. These receptors originate from an older woman in good health. The CDR3 runs from the conserved cysteine through the conserved F or W. A D gene is named only where the DNA matches it firmly. The size entry is marked missing in some rows and otherwise reads once, few, many or a size class.

clone size: -; V gene: TRBV7-9; J gene: TRBJ1-2; D gene: -; CDR3 DNA: TGTGCCAGCAGCTCACCTGATCCCGACACCCTAAACTATGGCTACACCTTC; CDR3 protein: CASSSPDPDTLNYGYTF
clone size: -; V gene: TRBV9; J gene: TRBJ1-4; D gene: -; CDR3 DNA: TGTGCCAGCAGCGCCAGGGCCCCGGATGAAAAACTGTTTTTT; CDR3 protein: CASSARAPDEKLFF
clone size: -; V gene: TRBV20-1; J gene: TRBJ1-4; D gene: -; CDR3 DNA: TGCAGCGCCCCTGTATATACGAGGGGGATGACTAATGAAAAACTGTTTTTT; CDR3 protein: CSAPVYTRGMTNEKLFF
clone size: -; V gene: TRBV7-7; J gene: TRBJ2-5; D gene: TRBD1; CDR3 DNA: TGTGCCAGCAGCACTAGGACAGGGCCGCAAGAGACCCAGTACTTC; CDR3 protein: CASSTRTGPQETQYF
clone size: -; V gene: TRBV6-6; J gene: TRBJ1-2; D gene: -; CDR3 DNA: TGTGCCAGCACGTCTAGGGGGGGGGACTATGGCTACACCTTC; CDR3 protein: CASTSRGGDYGYTF
clone size: -; V gene: TRBV20-1; J gene: TRBJ2-5; D gene: -; CDR3 DNA: TGCAGTGCTAGAGATCCCCTAGCACGTTTAGAGACCCAGTACTTC; CDR3 protein: CSARDPLARLETQYF
clone size: few; V gene: TRBV28; J gene: TRBJ2-2; D gene: -; CDR3 DNA: TGTGCCAGCAGTTTACCGGGACGGACGAACACCGGGGAGCTGTTTTTT; CDR3 protein: CASSLPGRTNTGELFF
clone size: -; V gene: TRBV20-1; J gene: TRBJ1-2; D gene: -; CDR3 DNA: TGCAGTGCTAAGAGACCGGTCTCTGCTGGCTACACCTTC; CDR3 protein: CSAKRPVSAGYTF
clone size: few; V gene: TRBV28; J gene: TRBJ2-5; D gene: TRBD2; CDR3 DNA: TGTGCCAGCAGTTACGGGGGGTCTGGAGAGACCCAGTACTTC; CDR3 protein: CASSYGGSGETQYF
clone size: few; V gene: TRBV7-2; J gene: TRBJ2-3; D gene: -; CDR3 DNA: TGTGCCAGCAGCTTAAACGGACCAGGGCAGGATACGCAGTATTTT; CDR3 protein: CASSLNGPGQDTQYF
clone size: few; V gene: TRBV11-2; J gene: TRBJ2-3; D gene: TRBD2; CDR3 DNA: TGTGCCAGCAGCTTCAGCCCCGAAGCGGGGGAAGCAGATACGCAGTATTTT; CDR3 protein: CASSFSPEAGEADTQYF
clone size: once; V gene: TRBV20-1; J gene: TRBJ1-2; D gene: -; CDR3 DNA: TGCAGTGCCCAGGACGGAGGACGACCTAACTATGGCTACACCTTC; CDR3 protein: CSAQDGGRPNYGYTF
clone size: -; V gene: TRBV20-1; J gene: TRBJ2-5; D gene: -; CDR3 DNA: TGCAGTGCTAGAGGCGGGGCGTACCAAGAGACCCAGTACTTC; CDR3 protein: CSARGGAYQETQYF
clone size: -; V gene: TRBV4-2; J gene: TRBJ2-5; D gene: TRBD1; CDR3 DNA: TGTGCCAGCAGCCGGGACAGGGATGCGGAGACCCAGTACTTC; CDR3 protein: CASSRDRDAETQYF